Presented here are 29 T cell receptor beta chains from one specimen sequenced in a study of blood T cell repertoires in COVID-19. Measured with immunoSEQ multiplex PCR; TCRdb has only the in-frame clones, and not every one. The repertoire holds 90,000 to 110,000 clones, 85% to 90% seen once, with around 1.1% in the top ten. The sequenced sample consisted of peripheral blood. These receptors were obtained from a human donor in a cohort sampled during active COVID-19.

V is TRBV5-6 and J is TRBJ2-7; TRBD1 agrees at 7 bases. Losses at the gene ends were 0 bases for V and 3 bases for J; bases not matched to a gene: 9. The CDR3 has 16 amino acids. Germline CDR1 is SGHDT and CDR2 is YYEEEE. Here the CDR3 reads CASSLGGPQGIYEQYF. The CDR3 DNA reads TGTGCCAGCAGCTTGGGGGGCCCACAGGGGATCTACGAGCAGTACTTC. Variable domain in full (rest from reference TRBV5-6 and TRBJ2-7): DAGVTQSPTHLIKTRGQQVTLRCSPKSGHDTVSWYQQALGQGPQFIFQYYEEEERQRGNFPDRFSGHQFPNYSSELNVNALLLGDSALYLCASSLGGPQGIYEQYFGPGTRLTVT.

This chain connects TRBV28 to TRBJ2-7; tentative D call: TRBD2 (5 bases). This CDR3 contains 16 residues. CDR1 and CDR2 (germline): MDHEN, SYDVKM. The V and J ends lost 2 bases and 0 bases respectively, with 14 bases between them. DNA of the CDR3: TGTGCCAGCAGTTTACCCCGGGAATGGGCCTCCTACGAGCAGTACTTC. Encoded protein: CASSLPREWASYEQYF.

The CDR3 protein is CASSPRRIDTQYF. The CDR3, as DNA: TGTGCCAGCAGCCCCCGGAGAATTGATACGCAGTATTTT. The chain carries TRBV9 and TRBJ2-3; D is unclear. V lost 4 bases, J lost 6 bases, and 12 bases lay in between. CDR1 is SGDLS and CDR2 is YYNGEE in the germline V gene. The CDR3 totals 13 residues. The full variable domain, with the rest looked up from reference TRBV9 and TRBJ2-3, is DSGVTQTPKHLITATGQRVTLRCSPRSGDLSVYWYQQSLDQGLQFLIQYYNGEERAKGNILERFSAQQFPDLHSELNLSSLELGDSALYFCASSPRRIDTQYFGPGTRLTVL.

The genes are TRBV29-1 and TRBJ2-5; TRBD2 might be the D (6 bases). Looked up from germline, CDR1 is SQVTM and CDR2 is ANQGSEA. The CDR3 contains 13 residues. The ends were cut back, 8 bases at V and 4 bases at J, with 17 bases in the middle. The CDR3 here is CSILVGGAETQYF. CDR3 nucleotide sequence: TGCAGCATACTGGTCGGGGGAGCAGAGACCCAGTACTTC.

The V gene is TRBV9, the J gene TRBJ1-6, with TRBD1 as a possible D gene (5 bases). CDR1 is SGDLS and CDR2 is YYNGEE in the germline V gene. The CDR3 has 15 residues. V was trimmed by 4 bases and J by 7 bases, leaving 15 bases between them. CDR3 amino acids: CASSLDRTPNSPLHF. CDR3 DNA sequence: TGTGCCAGCAGCCTTGACCGGACACCGAATTCACCCCTCCACTTT.

The V call is TRBV9, the J call TRBJ2-2, with D tentatively TRBD2 (5 bases). Germline V CDR1 and CDR2: SGDLS, YYNGEE. Trimming took off 1 base at V and 6 bases at J, with 16 bases between the two ends. This CDR3 is built from 16 residues. The CDR3 bases are TGTGCCAGCAGCGTACACGTCGGAGGTCTAGCCGGGGAGCTGTTTTTT. This encodes CASSVHVGGLAGELFF.

The rearrangement joins TRBV4-1 to TRBJ2-7; D unresolved. V lost 0 bases and J lost 5, with 14 bases in between. The CDR3 has 15 amino acids. The germline CDR1 and CDR2 sequences are MGHRA and YSYEKL. Here the CDR3 DNA reads TGCGCCAGCAGCCAAGATCGTGTCAGGCGCAACGAGCAGTACTTC. This encodes CASSQDRVRRNEQYF.

The chain joins TRBV4-3 to TRBJ2-3; 8 positions match TRBD1. The germline V gene has CDR1 LGHNA and CDR2 YSLEER. This CDR3 contains 15 residues. The J segment lost 10 bases and the V segment lost 3 bases, leaving 12 bases of the junction unmatched. CDR3 sequence: CASSQENDRGRSQYF. CDR3 coding DNA: TGCGCCAGCAGCCAGGAAAATGACAGGGGACGATCGCAGTATTTT.

This clone has a single count. The V call is TRBV6-5, the J call TRBJ2-7; no definite D call. CDR3 size: 14 residues. CDR1 is MNHEY and CDR2 is SVGAGI in the germline V gene. Trimming took off 2 bases at V and 6 bases at J, with 14 bases between the two ends. The CDR3 region has the DNA TGTGCCAGCAGTTACCAGCCCCGGGTCGGCGAGCAGTACTTC. Translation: CASSYQPRVGEQYF.

DNA of the CDR3: TGTGCCAGCAGCTTACTAGCGGGAGTCGGTAATGAGCAGTTCTTC. Translated, it gives CASSLLAGVGNEQFF. The V and J genes are TRBV7-6 and TRBJ2-1; TRBD2 matches at 10 bases. This CDR3 is 15 amino acids long. Per germline, CDR1 SGHVS and CDR2 FNYEAQ. Trimming cost V 2 bases and J 7 bases; bases outside gene matches: 5.

The chain uses TRBV5-6 and TRBJ2-7; 12 nucleotides agree with TRBD2. Germline V gene sequence: CDR1 SGHDT, CDR2 YYEEEE. V was pared by 4 bases and J by 5 bases, with 7 bases of the junction left unmatched. CDR3 length equals 15 residues. The CDR3 nucleotides are TGTGCCAGCAGCAAACCGGGACTAGCGGGTCACGAGCAGTACTTC. This codes for CASSKPGLAGHEQYF.

Only one count was recorded for this clone. V is TRBV25-1 and J is TRBJ1-2; D call uncertain. The germline V and J ends were trimmed by 6 bases and 5 bases, with 10 bases remaining between them. Germline V gene sequence: CDR1 MGHDK, CDR2 SYGVNS. This CDR3 is 12 amino acids long. The DNA of the CDR3 is TGTGCCAGCAGCGGACTTGGGTATGGCTACACCTTC. Encoded protein: CASSGLGYGYTF.

This clone was counted only a few times. V gene TRBV19 combines with J gene TRBJ2-2, with TRBD1 matching 7 bases. V lost 6 bases to trimming and J lost 4 bases; unmatched junction nucleotides: 2. CDR3 length: 13 residues. The germline gives CDR1 LNHDA, CDR2 SQIVND (reference sequence). CDR3 coding DNA: TGTGCCAGTAGGGCAGGGGGCACCGGGGAGCTGTTTTTT. Translation: CASRAGGTGELFF. Complete variable domain (other parts from reference TRBV19 and TRBJ2-2): DGGITQSPKYLFRKEGQNVTLSCEQNLNHDAMYWYRQDPGQGLRLIYYSQIVNDFQKGDIAEGYSVSREKKESFPLTVTSAQKNPTAFYLCASRAGGTGELFFGEGSRLTVL.

The CDR3 here is CASSFEAGQNTGELFF. Written as DNA, the CDR3 is TGTGCCAGCAGCTTCGAAGCGGGTCAAAACACCGGGGAGCTGTTTTTT. The rearrangement links TRBV5-4 to TRBJ2-2, with TRBD2 as a possible D gene (6 bases). Trimming removed 2 bases from V and 2 bases from J, with 13 bases in between. This CDR3 is 16 amino acids long. Germline CDR1 is SGHNT and CDR2 is YYREEE (reference sequence).

J is TRBJ2-2 and V is TRBV9; 7 bases fit TRBD2. The germline gives CDR1 SGDLS, CDR2 YYNGEE. J was trimmed by 0 bases and V by 7 bases; bases with no gene match: 3. The CDR3 length is 14 residues. As DNA, the CDR3 is TGTGCCAGCGGGGGAGGGACGAACACCGGGGAGCTGTTTTTT. This encodes CASGGGTNTGELFF. Full variable domain (missing parts from reference TRBV9 and TRBJ2-2): DSGVTQTPKHLITATGQRVTLRCSPRSGDLSVYWYQQSLDQGLQFLIQYYNGEERAKGNILERFSAQQFPDLHSELNLSSLELGDSALYFCASGGGTNTGELFFGEGSRLTVL.

The CDR3 loop reads CASGLAGNEQFF. The CDR3 nucleotides read TGTGCCAGTGGACTAGCAGGCAATGAGCAGTTCTTC. The chain employs TRBV7-3 and TRBJ2-1; the match to TRBD2 covers 8 bases. V gave up 9 bases and J gave up 6 bases; unmatched junction bases: 4. CDR3 length: 12 residues. Germline-derived CDR1 and CDR2 are SGHTA and FQGTGA.

Here the CDR3 reads CASRRVKDGYTF. CDR3 sequence (DNA): TGTGCCAGCAGGAGAGTTAAAGATGGCTACACCTTC. The V call is TRBV5-6, the J call TRBJ1-2; D is uncertain. The CDR3 has 12 residues. Trimming removed 5 bases from V and 6 bases from J, with 11 bases in between. Germline-derived CDR1 and CDR2 are SGHDT and YYEEEE.

The rearrangement uses TRBV2 and TRBJ1-2, with 8 bases that match TRBD1. This CDR3 is 14 amino acids long. Germline V CDR1 and CDR2: SNHLY, FYNNEI. The ends lost 4 bases at V and 5 bases at J; junction bases unmatched: 6. The CDR3 DNA follows: TGTGCCAGCAGTGTAGGACAGGGTCTTTATGGCTACACCTTC. This sequence encodes CASSVGQGLYGYTF.

The CDR3 is CASTHKRNYGYTF. Written as DNA, the CDR3 is TGTGCCAGTACCCACAAGCGGAACTATGGCTACACCTTC. V is TRBV6-4 and J is TRBJ1-2, with D unclear. Germline CDR1 MRHNA, CDR2 SNTAGT. The CDR3 covers 13 residues. Trimming took off 9 bases at V and 2 bases at J, with 13 bases between the two ends.

V usage is TRBV5-1 and J usage is TRBJ2-5; 10 nucleotides align to TRBD2. Germline CDR1 SGHRS, CDR2 YFSETQ. The CDR3 runs to 16 residues. The V and J ends lost 0 bases and 5 bases, in that order; junction bases with no gene match: 7. CDR3 in amino acids: CASSLVELAGAETQYF. The CDR3 DNA reads as TGCGCCAGCAGCTTGGTCGAGCTAGCGGGGGCCGAGACCCAGTACTTC.

V usage is TRBV5-1 and J usage is TRBJ2-1; TRBD2 agrees at 14 bases. Per the germline V gene, CDR1 is SGHRS and CDR2 is YFSETQ. The V gene end was trimmed by 5 bases and the J gene end by 6 bases; junction bases not matched to a gene: 1. This CDR3 contains 14 residues. CDR3 sequence (DNA): TGCGCCAGCAGTGGGACTAGCGGGAGCAATGAGCAGTTCTTC. This codes for CASSGTSGSNEQFF.

The chain recombines TRBV6-5 with TRBJ2-3, with D possibly TRBD1 on 6 matching bases. Germline V lookup: CDR1 MNHEY, CDR2 SVGAGI. V shed 0 bases and J shed 2 bases, with 12 bases lying between them. The CDR3 sequence is 16 residues long. The chain's CDR3 is CASSYSQGQNTDTQYF. CDR3 bases: TGTGCCAGCAGTTACTCGCAGGGGCAGAACACAGATACGCAGTATTTT.

The rearrangement links TRBV19 to TRBJ2-7; a weak D match, TRBD1 (6 bases). The CDR3 runs 15 residues. The V and J ends lost 1 base and 3 bases respectively, with 13 bases between them. Germline V gene data show CDR1 as LNHDA and CDR2 as SQIVND (reference sequence). CDR3 protein: CASSIGTGWIYEQYF. As DNA, the CDR3 is TGTGCCAGTAGTATAGGCACAGGGTGGATCTACGAGCAGTACTTC. Full variable domain (outside the CDR3, taken from reference TRBV19 and TRBJ2-7): DGGITQSPKYLFRKEGQNVTLSCEQNLNHDAMYWYRQDPGQGLRLIYYSQIVNDFQKGDIAEGYSVSREKKESFPLTVTSAQKNPTAFYLCASSIGTGWIYEQYFGPGTRLTVT.

The chain uses TRBV5-1 and TRBJ2-2, with 9 nucleotides matching TRBD1. From germline, CDR1 is SGHRS and CDR2 YFSETQ. The CDR3 length is 16 residues. Trimming cost V 2 bases and J 5 bases; bases outside gene matches: 7. This CDR3 is CASSFTGGIGTGELFF. The CDR3 nucleotides read TGCGCCAGCAGCTTTACAGGGGGCATCGGTACCGGGGAGCTGTTTTTT. Together with reference TRBV5-1 and TRBJ2-2, the CDR3 gives the full variable domain: KAGVTQTPRYLIKTRGQQVTLSCSPISGHRSVSWYQQTPGQGLQFLFEYFSETQRNKGNFPGRFSGRQFSNSRSEMNVSTLELGDSALYLCASSFTGGIGTGELFFGEGSRLTVL.

The chain has TRBV20-1 and TRBJ2-5, with D perhaps matching TRBD1 (5 bases). Germline CDR1 and CDR2: DFQATT and SNEGSKA (reference sequence). This CDR3 has 11 residues. V was cut by 1 base and J by 7 bases, with 7 bases left in between. For the CDR3, the DNA is TGCAGTGCTAGAGGTCAGGGGACCCAGTACTTC. It is translated as CSARGQGTQYF.

The J gene is TRBJ1-1, the V gene TRBV5-1, with D unclear. Germline V lookup: CDR1 SGHRS, CDR2 YFSETQ. The CDR3 contains 14 residues. Trimming took off 0 bases at V and 0 bases at J, with 6 bases between the two ends. The CDR3: CASSLGGVNTEAFF. Here the CDR3 DNA reads TGCGCCAGCAGCTTGGGGGGAGTGAACACTGAAGCTTTCTTT.

The rearrangement uses TRBV9 and TRBJ1-1; weak D call: TRBD1 (5 bases). Per the germline V gene, CDR1 is SGDLS and CDR2 is YYNGEE. V lost 0 bases to trimming and J lost 3 bases, with 12 bases between them. The CDR3 runs to 15 residues. CDR3 amino acids: CASSVDPGPDTEAFF. The CDR3 DNA reads TGTGCCAGCAGCGTAGATCCAGGGCCCGACACTGAAGCTTTCTTT.

The genes are TRBV6-6 and TRBJ2-7, with D possibly being TRBD2 (5 bases). The CDR3 sequence is 15 residues long. Between the trimmed V and J ends, which lost 6 bases and 6 bases, there was a span of 21 bases. Looked up from germline, CDR1 is MNHNY and CDR2 is SVGAGI (reference sequence). The CDR3 region is CASSEPGSGVLEQYF. The CDR3 DNA is TGTGCCAGCAGCGAACCGGGCAGCGGAGTTCTCGAGCAGTACTTC.

This clone has only one observation. The chain combines TRBV5-1 with TRBJ2-5; D is perhaps TRBD1 (5 bases). The germline CDR1 and CDR2 sequences are SGHRS and YFSETQ. The CDR3 loop spans 14 amino acids. V lost 4 bases to trimming and J lost 3 bases, with 13 bases between them. The CDR3 DNA is TGCGCCAGCAGCAGATCACAGGTTAAAGAGACCCAGTACTTC. Encoded protein: CASSRSQVKETQYF.